This TCR beta chain was identified during a study of shared clonotypes between healthy human individuals. Across the study: Per donor, three plates held CD4 naive cells, three held CD4 memory, two held CD8 naive and one held CD8 memory.

As concerns this clone: Its antigen remains unknown.

Sorted-subset replicate PCRs used around 200 ng of genomic DNA. This amount corresponded to 30,000 to 35,000 T cell genomes. The method was immunoSEQ multiplex PCR; TCRdb's version includes in-frame clones alone and lacks a portion of them. The sample comprises some 2 million clones, roughly 94% of which are singletons, and more than 0.95% rests with the top ten. This CDR3 comprises 15 residues. The germline V gene encodes CDR1 MNHEY and CDR2 SMNVEV (reference sequence). V dropped 6 bases and J dropped 7; count of bases not matched to a gene: 12. Study observations and caveats: Unshared clonotypes carried lower generation probabilities than those common to all four donors.

Selected positively for CCR7 and CD45RO-negative, naive CD8 cells excluded terminally differentiated effector memory CD45RA+ cells. The chain uses TRBV27 and TRBJ2-3; TRBD1 matches 8 bases. Sequences were obtained from naive CD8+ T cells sorted from blood. The receptor was derived from a young man in good health. The CDR3 is CASSPATGGLNTQYF. DNA of the CDR3: TGTGCCAGCAGCCCTGCCACAGGGGGTCTAAATACGCAGTATTTT.